Presented here are 30 T cell receptor beta chains from one specimen sequenced in a study of OX40 agonist ivuxolimab in advanced cancers. The library was produced with the immunoSEQ multiplex PCR assay. Held by TCRdb, this immuneACCESS table contains in-frame sequences only and omits some clones. Under half of the omission traces to an unresolved V gene where checked; the cause of the rest is unknown. The sample table shows some 50,000 clones, and roughly 84% are seen once. The ten largest clones represent around 0.68% of the sample. Sequences were derived from CD4+ or CD8+ T cells sorted from blood, sampled in a trial of the OX40 agonist ivuxolimab. The receptor source for this set is an adult with an advanced solid tumor such as melanoma, head and neck, liver or kidney cancer.

This clone was seen a handful of times. The chain recombines TRBV7-9 with TRBJ2-7; D is unclear. Per germline, CDR1 SEHNR and CDR2 FQNEAQ (reference sequence). The CDR3 spans 14 residues. V shed 1 base and J shed 1 base, with 8 bases lying between them. The CDR3 DNA is TGTGCCAGCAGCTTAGGACCGCAATCCTACGAGCAGTACTTC. It yields the protein CASSLGPQSYEQYF. Full variable domain (outside the CDR3, taken from reference TRBV7-9 and TRBJ2-7): DTGVSQNPRHKITKRGQNVTFRCDPISEHNRLYWYRQTLGQGPEFLTYFQNEAQLEKSRLLSDRFSAERPKGSFSTLEIQRTEQGDSAMYLCASSLGPQSYEQYFGPGTRLTVT.

The V call is TRBV11-3, the J call TRBJ1-3; D is unclear. With 3 bases removed from V and 3 bases from J, the gap between germline ends came to 12 bases. Germline V gene data show CDR1 as SGHNT and CDR2 as YENEEA. This CDR3 has 15 amino acids. The CDR3 region has the DNA TGTGCCAGCAGCTTTGGACGGGGAGGTGGAAACACCATATATTTT. Its protein product is CASSFGRGGGNTIYF.

The chain has TRBV9 and TRBJ2-3; 12 nucleotides line up with TRBD2. Germline V gene lookup returns CDR1 SGDLS and CDR2 YYNGEE. The length of the CDR3 is 17 residues. The junction had 14 bases not matched to a gene; V was cut back by 1 base and J by 11 bases. CDR3 in amino acids: CASSVRSGLAGTSGQYF. The CDR3 coding sequence is TGTGCCAGCAGCGTACGCTCCGGACTAGCGGGAACGAGCGGGCAGTATTTT.

The rearrangement joins TRBV2 to TRBJ2-7; 9 bases agree with TRBD1. J lost 0 bases, V lost 6 bases, and 6 bases had no gene match. In germline, CDR1 is SNHLY, CDR2 FYNNEI. The CDR3 length is 15 residues. CDR3 bases: TGTGCCAGCAGAAGGGAGACAGGGGGCTCCTACGAGCAGTACTTC. Its protein is CASRRETGGSYEQYF.

The V and J genes are TRBV5-6 and TRBJ2-7; TRBD2 aligns across 7 bases. Germline CDR1 reads SGHDT; CDR2 reads YYEEEE. The CDR3 is made up of 15 amino acids. J gave up 2 bases and V 3 bases, and 8 bases lay outside the gene matches. The CDR3 sequence is CASSSGLILPYEQYF. CDR3 nucleotides: TGTGCCAGCAGCTCGGGACTAATCCTTCCCTACGAGCAGTACTTC.

V gene TRBV28 combines with J gene TRBJ1-2; 7 bases match TRBD1. Trimming removed 4 bases from V and 4 bases from J; junction bases left unmatched: 3. The CDR3 runs 13 residues. Germline V gene sequence: CDR1 MDHEN, CDR2 SYDVKM. In DNA, the CDR3 is TGTGCCAGCAGTTCCGGACAGGCCTATGGCTACACCTTC. It codes for CASSSGQAYGYTF.

This chain connects TRBV19 to TRBJ1-5; 7 bases line up with TRBD1. Germline V gene sequence: CDR1 LNHDA, CDR2 SQIVND (reference sequence). The CDR3 sequence is 15 residues long. J lost 11 bases, V lost 8 bases, and 18 bases had no gene match. DNA for the CDR3: TGTGCCAGTCGGGAAATACAGGGGACACCTAGGGCCCAGCATTTT. Translating it yields CASREIQGTPRAQHF.

V is TRBV18 and J is TRBJ2-3, with TRBD2 identical over 9 bases. CDR3 length equals 16 residues. V lost 2 bases to trimming and J lost 2 bases; unmatched junction nucleotides: 5. The germline V gene has CDR1 KGHSH and CDR2 LQKENI. This CDR3 is CASSPVAGGNTDTQYF. As DNA, the CDR3 is TGTGCCAGCTCACCAGTTGCGGGGGGGAACACAGATACGCAGTATTTT.

The V gene is TRBV21-1, the J gene TRBJ2-5. TRBV21-1 is annotated as a pseudogene. The CDR3 totals 17 residues. This chain's CDR3 is CASSKTYSGGGQETQYF. CDR3 bases: TGTGCCAGCAGCAAAACCTACTCCGGGGGCGGACAAGAGACCCAGTACTTC.

This clone was recorded only once. The rearrangement links TRBV5-1 to TRBJ2-7; no reliable D call. This CDR3 is built from 14 residues. Germline lookup yields CDR1 SGHRS and CDR2 YFSETQ. V was shortened by 2 bases and J by 7 bases, with 16 bases between the two germline ends. CDR3 amino acids: CASSFGPEIWEQYF. The CDR3 region has the DNA TGCGCCAGCAGCTTTGGCCCTGAAATTTGGGAGCAGTACTTC.

The rearrangement links TRBV5-1 to TRBJ2-3, with TRBD2 matching over 8 bases. The V and J ends lost 0 bases and 0 bases, in that order; junction bases with no gene match: 3. Looked up from germline, CDR1 is SGHRS and CDR2 is YFSETQ. The CDR3 totals 16 residues. CDR3: CASSLGLARSTDTQYF. CDR3 nucleotide sequence: TGCGCCAGCAGCTTGGGACTAGCGAGGAGCACAGATACGCAGTATTTT.

The chain recombines TRBV5-8 with TRBJ2-7, with a weak D call TRBD2 (5 bases). This CDR3 has 13 residues. Germline V lookup: CDR1 SGHTS, CDR2 YDEGEE. Trimming removed 3 bases from V and 2 bases from J, with 9 bases in between. The CDR3 sequence: CASSSVGAYEQYF. CDR3 in DNA: TGTGCCAGCAGCTCCGTCGGGGCCTACGAGCAGTACTTC.

V usage is TRBV30 and J usage is TRBJ2-5; D is perhaps TRBD1 (6 bases). Judging by the DNA end, TRBJ2-7 fits better; the J call may be wrong. Germline CDR1 is GTSNPN and CDR2 is SVGIG (reference sequence). The CDR3 totals 16 residues. For the CDR3, the DNA is TGTGCCTGGAGTGTAATGGGTCAGGGGCCCTCCTACGAGCAGTACTTC. It is translated as CAWSVMGQGPSYEQYF.

The V and J genes are TRBV20-1 and TRBJ2-3; no reliable D call. CDR1 DFQATT and CDR2 SNEGSKA come from the germline V gene (reference sequence). The V end was cut by 3 bases, the J end by 6 bases, with 7 bases between. The CDR3 is 11 residues long. The CDR3 nucleotides are TGCAGTGCTAGCATCAAGGATACGCAGTATTTT. This codes for CSASIKDTQYF.

This clone appeared a single time. The rearrangement joins TRBV30 to TRBJ2-7; the D gene is possibly TRBD2 (5 bases). CDR1 and CDR2 from the germline V gene are GTSNPN and SVGIG (reference sequence). V was pared by 2 bases and J by 9 bases, with 20 bases between. CDR3 length equals 14 residues. CDR3 protein: CAWSPRLLRWGQYF. The CDR3 DNA reads TGTGCCTGGAGTCCAAGACTACTTCGGTGGGGGCAGTACTTC.

The chain carries TRBV5-4 and TRBJ2-1; D not certain. Germline CDR1 is SGHNT and CDR2 is YYREEE (reference sequence). V was shortened by 4 bases and J by 0 bases, with 8 bases between the two germline ends. The CDR3 is made up of 14 amino acids. CDR3 residues: CASSTGNSYNEQFF. The CDR3 region has the DNA TGTGCCAGCAGCACTGGAAACTCCTACAATGAGCAGTTCTTC.

The rearrangement uses TRBV7-9 and TRBJ2-1, with 9 bases lining up with TRBD2. The ends lost 4 bases at V and 6 bases at J; junction bases unmatched: 16. CDR3 length equals 18 residues. Germline V gene lookup returns CDR1 SEHNR and CDR2 FQNEAQ (reference sequence). The CDR3 region is CASSSRRLAGGMTNEQFF. As DNA, the CDR3 is TGTGCCAGCAGCTCCCGGCGACTGGCGGGAGGGATGACCAATGAGCAGTTCTTC.

The V call is TRBV18, the J call TRBJ1-1; the match to TRBD1 covers 9 bases. V was clipped by 3 bases and J by 4 bases; unmatched bases: 3. The germline V gene has CDR1 KGHSH and CDR2 LQKENI. This CDR3 region has 14 residues. As DNA, the CDR3 is TGTGCCAGCTCACCGGACAGGGGAGGCACTGAAGCTTTCTTT. Translated: CASSPDRGGTEAFF.

The chain carries TRBV6-5 and TRBJ2-7; 7 positions agree with TRBD2. The CDR3 loop spans 14 amino acids. Germline CDR1 and CDR2: MNHEY and SVGAGI. J gave up 7 bases and V 2 bases, and 8 bases lay outside the gene matches. The CDR3 sequence: CASSYSGTLGEQYF. CDR3 DNA: TGTGCCAGCAGTTACAGCGGGACCCTCGGGGAGCAGTACTTC.

Here the CDR3 DNA reads TGTGCCAGCAGCCGCGGACAGGGCCCCAAGCTAGGGCAGTACTTC. This translates into CASSRGQGPKLGQYF. V gene TRBV6-5 combines with J gene TRBJ2-7; 8 bases are a match to TRBD1. V shed 6 bases and J 9 bases; nucleotides not matched to a gene: 16. Germline values: CDR1 MNHEY, CDR2 SVGAGI. The CDR3 is made up of 15 amino acids.

The chain uses TRBV4-2 and TRBJ2-7; D may be TRBD1 (5 bases). In germline, CDR1 is LGHNA, CDR2 YNFKEQ. The CDR3 covers 16 residues. Trimming stripped 0 bases from V and 2 bases from J, with 14 bases between. CDR3 residues: CASSQDLSRAAYEQYF. The CDR3 DNA follows: TGTGCCAGCAGCCAAGATCTTTCCAGGGCTGCCTACGAGCAGTACTTC.

CDR3 DNA: TGTGCCAGCAAGAGGGACAGCTACGAGCAGTACTTC. The encoded protein is CASKRDSYEQYF. V gene TRBV2 combines with J gene TRBJ2-7, with 7 bases fitting TRBD1. Germline V gene lookup returns CDR1 SNHLY and CDR2 FYNNEI. The J segment lost 3 bases and the V segment lost 7 bases, leaving 3 bases of the junction unmatched. This CDR3 has 12 residues. Full variable domain (rest looked up from reference TRBV2 and TRBJ2-7): EPEVTQTPSHQVTQMGQEVILRCVPISNHLYFYWYRQILGQKVEFLVSFYNNEISEKSEIFDDQFSVERPDGSNFTLKIRSTKLEDSAMYFCASKRDSYEQYFGPGTRLTVT.

V is TRBV27 and J is TRBJ1-2; TRBD1 is a possible D gene (6 bases). CDR1 MNHEY and CDR2 SMNVEV come from the germline V gene (reference sequence). With 6 bases removed from V and 0 bases from J, the gap between germline ends came to 14 bases. This CDR3 contains 15 residues. CDR3 residues: CASRRLQGTNYGYTF. CDR3 nucleotides: TGTGCCAGCAGGCGACTACAGGGAACTAACTATGGCTACACCTTC.

The chain is built from TRBV7-8 and TRBJ2-3; a possible D gene is TRBD2 (6 bases). Germline V CDR1 and CDR2: SGHVS, FQNEAQ. The V and J ends lost 2 bases and 4 bases respectively, with 16 bases between them. The length of the CDR3 is 16 residues. The CDR3 reads CASSLLAGGVADTQYF. The CDR3 DNA sequence: TGTGCCAGCAGCTTACTGGCAGGAGGGGTGGCAGATACGCAGTATTTT.

The chain links TRBV5-4 to TRBJ2-7; D remains ambiguous. Trimming left V 0 bases short and J 4 bases short, with 14 bases between. The CDR3 has 15 amino acids. Looked up from germline, CDR1 is SGHNT and CDR2 is YYREEE (reference sequence). DNA for the CDR3: TGTGCCAGCAGCTTGGCCGGGTCTCCCAAGTACGAGCAGTACTTC. Translation: CASSLAGSPKYEQYF. The variable domain in full, with the rest retrieved from reference TRBV5-4 and TRBJ2-7, is ETGVTQSPTHLIKTRGQQVTLRCSSQSGHNTVSWYQQALGQGPQFIFQYYREEENGRGNFPPRFSGLQFPNYSSELNVNALELDDSALYLCASSLAGSPKYEQYFGPGTRLTVT.

This sequence joins TRBV19 and TRBJ2-6, with 7 bases that match TRBD1. The V gene end was trimmed by 7 bases and the J gene end by 0 bases; junction bases not matched to a gene: 12. This CDR3 is built from 18 residues. In germline, CDR1 is LNHDA, CDR2 SQIVND (reference sequence). The DNA for the CDR3 is TGTGCCAGTACCCTCCGGGACAGTAAATTCTCTGGGGCCAACGTCCTGACTTTC. Protein: CASTLRDSKFSGANVLTF.

The gene calls are TRBV6-1 and TRBJ1-5, with 7 positions matching TRBD1. V lost 8 bases, J lost 6 bases, and 7 bases stayed unmatched. This CDR3 spans 13 amino acids. Germline V gene data show CDR1 as MNHNS and CDR2 as SASEGT. The CDR3 region has the DNA TGTGCCAGCGGGGACAGAAGCTCTCAGCCCCAGCATTTT. It encodes CASGDRSSQPQHF.

V gene TRBV6-5 combines with J gene TRBJ2-5, with D unclear. Trimming shortened V by 0 bases and J by 2 bases, and 7 bases separated the two germline ends. Germline V gives CDR1 MNHEY, CDR2 SVGAGI. The CDR3 is 14 residues long. In nucleotides, the CDR3 is TGTGCCAGCAGTTACTCGTCCGTTCAAGAGACCCAGTACTTC. This encodes CASSYSSVQETQYF.

The gene calls are TRBV5-1 and TRBJ2-7, with D perhaps matching TRBD1 (5 bases). Germline V CDR1 and CDR2: SGHRS, YFSETQ. With 4 bases removed from V and 7 bases from J, the gap between germline ends came to 15 bases. The CDR3 length is 13 residues. CDR3 nucleotides: TGCGCCAGCAGCAAGGGGCCGACGGGTGAGCAGTACTTC. It encodes CASSKGPTGEQYF. Complete variable domain (other parts from reference TRBV5-1 and TRBJ2-7): KAGVTQTPRYLIKTRGQQVTLSCSPISGHRSVSWYQQTPGQGLQFLFEYFSETQRNKGNFPGRFSGRQFSNSRSEMNVSTLELGDSALYLCASSKGPTGEQYFGPGTRLTVT.

This chain uses TRBV5-1 with TRBJ2-7; 11 bases agree with TRBD2. CDR1 is SGHRS and CDR2 is YFSETQ in the germline V gene. There are 13 residues in the CDR3. The junction had 3 bases not matched to a gene; V was cut back by 4 bases and J by 6 bases. The CDR3 sequence is CASSTSGSFEQYF. Here the CDR3 DNA reads TGCGCCAGCAGCACTAGCGGGAGCTTCGAGCAGTACTTC.